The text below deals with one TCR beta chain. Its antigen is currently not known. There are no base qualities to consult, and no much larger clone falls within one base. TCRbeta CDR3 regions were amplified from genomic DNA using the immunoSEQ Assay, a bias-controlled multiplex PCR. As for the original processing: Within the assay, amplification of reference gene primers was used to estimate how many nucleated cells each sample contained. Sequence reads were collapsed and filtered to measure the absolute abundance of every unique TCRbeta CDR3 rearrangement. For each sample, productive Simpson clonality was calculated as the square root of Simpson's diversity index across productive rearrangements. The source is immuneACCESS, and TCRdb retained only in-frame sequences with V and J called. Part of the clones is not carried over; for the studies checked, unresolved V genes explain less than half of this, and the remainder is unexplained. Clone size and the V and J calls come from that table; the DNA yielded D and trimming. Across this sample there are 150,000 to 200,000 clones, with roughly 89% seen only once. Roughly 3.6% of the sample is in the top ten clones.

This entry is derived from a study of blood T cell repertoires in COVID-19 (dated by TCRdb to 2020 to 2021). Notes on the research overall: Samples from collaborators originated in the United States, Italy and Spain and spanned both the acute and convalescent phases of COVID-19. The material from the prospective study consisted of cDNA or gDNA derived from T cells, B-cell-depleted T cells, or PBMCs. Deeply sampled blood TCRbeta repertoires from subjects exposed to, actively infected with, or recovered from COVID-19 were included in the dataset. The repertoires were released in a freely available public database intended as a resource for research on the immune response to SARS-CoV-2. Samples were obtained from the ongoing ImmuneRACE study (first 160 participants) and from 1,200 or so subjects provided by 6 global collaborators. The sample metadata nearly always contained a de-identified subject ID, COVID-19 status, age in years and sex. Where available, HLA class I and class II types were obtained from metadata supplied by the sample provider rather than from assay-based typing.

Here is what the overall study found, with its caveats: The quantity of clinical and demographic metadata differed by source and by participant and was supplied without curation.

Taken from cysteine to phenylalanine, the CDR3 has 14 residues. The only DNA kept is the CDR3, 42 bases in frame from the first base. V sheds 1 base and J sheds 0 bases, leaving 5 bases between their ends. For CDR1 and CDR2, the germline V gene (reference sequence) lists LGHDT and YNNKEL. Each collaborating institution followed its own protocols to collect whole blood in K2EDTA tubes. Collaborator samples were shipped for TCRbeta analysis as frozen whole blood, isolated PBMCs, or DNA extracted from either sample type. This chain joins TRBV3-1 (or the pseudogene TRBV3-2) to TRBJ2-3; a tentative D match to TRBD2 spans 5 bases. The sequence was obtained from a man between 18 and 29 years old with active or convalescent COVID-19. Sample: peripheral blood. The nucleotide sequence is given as TGTGCCAGCAGCCAAGCGGGGAGCACAGATACGCAGTATTTT. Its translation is CASSQAGSTDTQYF.